This passage covers 2 T cell receptor beta chains from one sample sequenced in a study of tumor-infiltrating lymphocytes in primary liver carcinoma. Co-extraction of RNA and DNA was performed on 20-30 mg of unsorted bulk tissue. With a constant-region primer, TCR beta cDNA was made from 450 to 550 ng of total RNA. Three-round nested multiplex PCR performed with slightly modified ARM-PCR produced the TCR beta libraries. Researchers ran the first two PCR rounds for roughly 11 cycles each with TRBV1-TRBV30 forward primers and a C-beta reverse primer. TCRdb passed the multiplex PCR reads through MiXCR, listing each CDR3 protein once. The profile shows 99,000 or so distinct CDR3 sequences, 82% of them singletons. Material: liver tumor tissue from sampling region 3. As to subset: tumor region T3, left-lateral pole. These receptors were obtained from a man aged 40-50 years with primary liver carcinoma and hepatitis B virus infection.

The genes are TRBV10-3 and TRBJ1-4; TRBD1 matches at 9 bases. J lost 5 bases, V lost 10 bases, and 5 bases had no gene match. This CDR3 has 13 amino acids. Germline assignment: CDR1 ENHRY and CDR2 SYGVKD. As DNA, the CDR3 is TGTGCCACTAGACAGGGGGTGAATGAAAAACTGTTTTTT. Translating it yields CATRQGVNEKLFF.

The V and J genes are TRBV4-1 and TRBJ1-4, with D tentatively TRBD1 (5 bases). This CDR3 comprises 15 residues. The germline V gene has CDR1 MGHRA and CDR2 YSYEKL. The CDR3 DNA reads TGCCCTAGCAGCCCGCCGGGGACCTCGCATGAAAAACTGTTTTTT. It specifies CPSSPPGTSHEKLFF.